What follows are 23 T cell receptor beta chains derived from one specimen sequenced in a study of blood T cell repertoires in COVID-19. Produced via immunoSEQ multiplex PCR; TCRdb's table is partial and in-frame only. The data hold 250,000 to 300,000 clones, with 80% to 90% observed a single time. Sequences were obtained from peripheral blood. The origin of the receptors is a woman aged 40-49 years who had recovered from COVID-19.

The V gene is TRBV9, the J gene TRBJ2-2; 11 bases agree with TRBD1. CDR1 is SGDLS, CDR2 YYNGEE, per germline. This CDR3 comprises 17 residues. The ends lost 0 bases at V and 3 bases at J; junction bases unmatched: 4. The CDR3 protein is CASSVARTGGDTGELFF. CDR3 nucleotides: TGTGCCAGCAGCGTAGCCCGGACAGGGGGCGACACCGGGGAGCTGTTTTTT.

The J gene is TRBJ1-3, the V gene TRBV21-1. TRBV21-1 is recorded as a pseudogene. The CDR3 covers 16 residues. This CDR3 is CASSKYGSSSGNTIYF. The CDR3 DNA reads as TGTGCCAGCAGCAAGTACGGGTCCAGCTCTGGAAACACCATATATTTT.

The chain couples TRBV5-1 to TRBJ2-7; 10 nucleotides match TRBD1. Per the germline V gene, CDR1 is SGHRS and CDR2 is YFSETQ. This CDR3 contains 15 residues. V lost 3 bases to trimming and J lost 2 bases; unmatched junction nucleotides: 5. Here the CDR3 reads CASSSPGTGAYEQYF. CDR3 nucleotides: TGCGCCAGCAGCTCGCCAGGGACAGGGGCCTACGAGCAGTACTTC.

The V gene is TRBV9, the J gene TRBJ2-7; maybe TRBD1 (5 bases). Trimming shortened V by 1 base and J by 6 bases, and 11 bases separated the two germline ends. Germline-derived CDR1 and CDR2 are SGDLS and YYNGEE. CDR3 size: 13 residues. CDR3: CASSVRGLSEQYF. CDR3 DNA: TGTGCCAGCAGCGTAAGGGGTTTAAGCGAGCAGTACTTC.

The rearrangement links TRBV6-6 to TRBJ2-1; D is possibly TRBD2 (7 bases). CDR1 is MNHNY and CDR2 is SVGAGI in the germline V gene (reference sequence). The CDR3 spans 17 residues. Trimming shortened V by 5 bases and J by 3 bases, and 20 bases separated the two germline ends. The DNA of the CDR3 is TGTGCCAGCAGTCCCTTGAAGGGGGGGGTGGGCTACAATGAGCAGTTCTTC. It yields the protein CASSPLKGGVGYNEQFF.

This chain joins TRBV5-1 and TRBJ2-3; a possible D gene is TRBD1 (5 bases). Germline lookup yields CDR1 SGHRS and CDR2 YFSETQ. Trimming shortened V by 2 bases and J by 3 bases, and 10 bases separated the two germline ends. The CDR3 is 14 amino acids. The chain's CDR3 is CASSFWAGTDTQYF. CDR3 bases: TGCGCCAGCAGCTTTTGGGCAGGGACAGATACGCAGTATTTT.

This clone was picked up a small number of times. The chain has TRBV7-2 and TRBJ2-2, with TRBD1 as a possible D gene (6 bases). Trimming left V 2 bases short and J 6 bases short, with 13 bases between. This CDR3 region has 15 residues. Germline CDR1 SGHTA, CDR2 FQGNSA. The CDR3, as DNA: TGTGCCAGCAGCTTACGGGACATAAGCGCCGGGGAGCTGTTTTTT. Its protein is CASSLRDISAGELFF. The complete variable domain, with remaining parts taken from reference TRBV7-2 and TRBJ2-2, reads GAGVSQSPSNKVTEKGKDVELRCDPISGHTALYWYRQSLGQGLEFLIYFQGNSAPDKSGLPSDRFSAERTGGSVSTLTIQRTQQEDSAVYLCASSLRDISAGELFFGEGSRLTVL.

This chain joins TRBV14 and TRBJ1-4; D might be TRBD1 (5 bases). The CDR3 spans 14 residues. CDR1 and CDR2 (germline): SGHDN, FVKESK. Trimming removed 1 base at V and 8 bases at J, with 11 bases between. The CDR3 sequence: CASSQAPRVEKLFF. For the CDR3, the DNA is TGTGCCAGCAGCCAAGCCCCCAGGGTGGAAAAACTGTTTTTT. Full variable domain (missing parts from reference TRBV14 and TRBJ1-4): EAGVTQFPSHSVIEKGQTVTLRCDPISGHDNLYWYRRVMGKEIKFLLHFVKESKQDESGMPNNRFLAERTGGTYSTLKVQPAELEDSGVYFCASSQAPRVEKLFFGSGTQLSVL.

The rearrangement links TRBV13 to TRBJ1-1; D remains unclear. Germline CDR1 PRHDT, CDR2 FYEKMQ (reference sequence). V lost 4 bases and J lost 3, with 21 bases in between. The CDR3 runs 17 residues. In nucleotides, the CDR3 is TGTGCCAGCAGCTGGCGGGAGGCAGGCTTTTCTTACACTGAAGCTTTCTTT. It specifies CASSWREAGFSYTEAFF. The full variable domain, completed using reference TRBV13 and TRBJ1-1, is AAGVIQSPRHLIKEKRETATLKCYPIPRHDTVYWYQQGPGQDPQFLISFYEKMQSDKGSIPDRFSAQQFSDYHSELNMSSLELGDSALYFCASSWREAGFSYTEAFFGQGTRLTVV.

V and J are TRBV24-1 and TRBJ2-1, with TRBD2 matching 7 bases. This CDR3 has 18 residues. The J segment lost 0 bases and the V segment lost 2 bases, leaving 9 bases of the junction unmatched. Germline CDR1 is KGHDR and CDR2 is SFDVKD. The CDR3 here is CATSDSGSRGSSYNEQFF. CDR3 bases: TGTGCCACCAGTGATTCGGGTTCGCGGGGGAGCTCCTACAATGAGCAGTTCTTC.

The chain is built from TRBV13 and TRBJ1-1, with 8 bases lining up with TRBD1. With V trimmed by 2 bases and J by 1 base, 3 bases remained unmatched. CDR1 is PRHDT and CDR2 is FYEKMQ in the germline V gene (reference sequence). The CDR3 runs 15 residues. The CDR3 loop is CASSLQGAGNTEAFF. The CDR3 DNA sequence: TGTGCCAGCAGCTTACAGGGGGCTGGGAACACTGAAGCTTTCTTT.

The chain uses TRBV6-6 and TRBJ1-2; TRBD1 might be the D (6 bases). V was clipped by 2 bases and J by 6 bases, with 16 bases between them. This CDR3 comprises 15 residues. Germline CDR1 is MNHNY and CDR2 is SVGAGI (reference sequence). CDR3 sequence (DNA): TGTGCCAGCAGTTACCCAGCAGGGGATTCGGATGGCTACACCTTC. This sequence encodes CASSYPAGDSDGYTF.

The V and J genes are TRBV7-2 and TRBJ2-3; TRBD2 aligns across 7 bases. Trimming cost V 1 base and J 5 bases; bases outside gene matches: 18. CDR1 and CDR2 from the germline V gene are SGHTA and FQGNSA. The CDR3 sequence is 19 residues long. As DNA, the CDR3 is TGTGCCAGCAGCTTAGTTGGGCCTGGGGAGGGAAGGGCCCGAGATACGCAGTATTTT. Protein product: CASSLVGPGEGRARDTQYF. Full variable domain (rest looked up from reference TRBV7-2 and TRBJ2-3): GAGVSQSPSNKVTEKGKDVELRCDPISGHTALYWYRQSLGQGLEFLIYFQGNSAPDKSGLPSDRFSAERTGGSVSTLTIQRTQQEDSAVYLCASSLVGPGEGRARDTQYFGPGTRLTVL.

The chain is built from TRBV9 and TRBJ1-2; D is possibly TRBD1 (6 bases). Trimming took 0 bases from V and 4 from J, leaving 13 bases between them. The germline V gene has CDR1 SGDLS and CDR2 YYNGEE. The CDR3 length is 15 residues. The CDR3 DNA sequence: TGTGCCAGCAGCGTAGTCCTACAGGGTCCCTATGGCTACACCTTC. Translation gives CASSVVLQGPYGYTF.

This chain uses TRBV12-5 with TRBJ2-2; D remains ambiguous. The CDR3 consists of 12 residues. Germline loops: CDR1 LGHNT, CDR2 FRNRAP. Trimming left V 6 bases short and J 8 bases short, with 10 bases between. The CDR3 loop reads CASGPPLGELFF. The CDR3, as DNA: TGTGCTAGTGGCCCTCCCCTGGGGGAGCTGTTTTTT.

The CDR3 reads CASRGGLGFPDEKLFF. The CDR3 coding sequence is TGCGCCAGCAGGGGGGGGTTGGGGTTTCCGGATGAAAAACTGTTTTTT. This sequence joins TRBV10-2 and TRBJ1-4; TRBD1 is a possible D gene (5 bases). Deletions cut 6 bases from V and 6 bases from J, with 20 bases between. This CDR3 comprises 16 residues. CDR1 is WSHSY and CDR2 is SAAADI in the germline V gene.

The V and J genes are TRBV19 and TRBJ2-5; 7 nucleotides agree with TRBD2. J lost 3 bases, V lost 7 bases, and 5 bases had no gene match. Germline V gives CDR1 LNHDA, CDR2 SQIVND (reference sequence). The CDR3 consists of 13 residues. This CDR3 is CASTGGVEETQYF. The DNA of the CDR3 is TGTGCCAGTACGGGGGGAGTCGAAGAGACCCAGTACTTC.

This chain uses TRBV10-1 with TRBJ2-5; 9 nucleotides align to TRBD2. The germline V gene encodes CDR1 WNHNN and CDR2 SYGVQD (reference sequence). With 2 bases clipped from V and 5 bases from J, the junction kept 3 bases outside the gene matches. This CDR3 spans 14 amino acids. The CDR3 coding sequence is TGCGCCAGCAGTGAGAGGCTAGCGGGGGAGACCCAGTACTTC. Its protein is CASSERLAGETQYF.

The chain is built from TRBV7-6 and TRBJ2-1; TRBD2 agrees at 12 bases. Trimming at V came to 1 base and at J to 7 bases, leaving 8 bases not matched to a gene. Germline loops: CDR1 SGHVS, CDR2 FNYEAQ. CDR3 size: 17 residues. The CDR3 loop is CASSLETSGGIRNEQFF. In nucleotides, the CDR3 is TGTGCCAGCAGCTTAGAAACTAGCGGGGGGATTAGGAATGAGCAGTTCTTC.

Here the CDR3 reads CASSIVARLAGRYNEQFF. CDR3 in DNA: TGTGCCAGTAGTATAGTTGCCCGACTAGCGGGGAGATACAATGAGCAGTTCTTC. V gene TRBV19 combines with J gene TRBJ2-1; TRBD2 aligns across 11 bases. Per the germline V gene, CDR1 is LNHDA and CDR2 is SQIVND (reference sequence). The CDR3 runs 18 residues. Unmatched junction bases numbered 9, after V lost 1 base and J lost 4 bases.

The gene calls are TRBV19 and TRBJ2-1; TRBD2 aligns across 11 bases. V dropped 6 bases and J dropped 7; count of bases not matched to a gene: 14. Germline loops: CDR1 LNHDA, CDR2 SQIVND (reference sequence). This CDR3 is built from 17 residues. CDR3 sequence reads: CASSKGGSGGAVNEQFF. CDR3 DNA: TGTGCCAGTAGCAAGGGAGGTAGCGGGGGGGCTGTGAATGAGCAGTTCTTC.

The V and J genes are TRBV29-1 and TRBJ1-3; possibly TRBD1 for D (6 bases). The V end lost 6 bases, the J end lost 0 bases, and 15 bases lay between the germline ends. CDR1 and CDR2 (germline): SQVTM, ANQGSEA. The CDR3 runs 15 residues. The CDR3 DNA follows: TGCAGCGTGCTACGGACAGACAGCTCTGGAAACACCATATATTTT. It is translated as CSVLRTDSSGNTIYF.

The CDR3 nucleotides read TGTGCCAGCAGCCAACGGGGGTTCCCCTACGAGCAGTACTTC. It translates to CASSQRGFPYEQYF. This rearrangement joins TRBV11-1 to TRBJ2-7, with TRBD2 as a possible D gene (6 bases). Trimming shortened V by 5 bases and J by 2 bases, and 13 bases separated the two germline ends. The V gene's germline CDR1 is SGHAT and CDR2 FQDESV (reference sequence). The CDR3 has 14 residues.